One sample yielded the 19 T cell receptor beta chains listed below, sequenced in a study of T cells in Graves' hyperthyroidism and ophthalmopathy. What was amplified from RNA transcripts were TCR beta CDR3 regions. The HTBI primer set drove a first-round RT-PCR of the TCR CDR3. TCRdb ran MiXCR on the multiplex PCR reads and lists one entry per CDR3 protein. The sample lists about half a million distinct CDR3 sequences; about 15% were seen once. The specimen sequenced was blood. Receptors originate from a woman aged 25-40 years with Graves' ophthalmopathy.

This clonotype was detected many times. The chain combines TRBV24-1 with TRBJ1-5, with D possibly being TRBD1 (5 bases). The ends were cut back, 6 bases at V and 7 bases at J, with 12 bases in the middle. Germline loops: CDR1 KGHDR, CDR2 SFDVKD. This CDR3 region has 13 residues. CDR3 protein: CATSFGAGQPQHF. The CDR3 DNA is TGTGCCACCAGTTTTGGGGCTGGGCAGCCCCAGCATTTT.

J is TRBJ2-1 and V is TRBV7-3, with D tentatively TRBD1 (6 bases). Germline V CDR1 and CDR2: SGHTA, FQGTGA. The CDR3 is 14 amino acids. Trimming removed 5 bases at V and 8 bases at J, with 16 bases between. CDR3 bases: TGTGCCAGCAGCCGCAGGGGTAGTCTGGATGAGCAGTTCTTC. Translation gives CASSRRGSLDEQFF.

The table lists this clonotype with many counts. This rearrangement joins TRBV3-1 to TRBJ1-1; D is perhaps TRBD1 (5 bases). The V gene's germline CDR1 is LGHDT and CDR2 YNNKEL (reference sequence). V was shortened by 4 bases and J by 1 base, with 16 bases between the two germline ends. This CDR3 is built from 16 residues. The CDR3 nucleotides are TGTGCCAGCAGCCTCTTAGGGGATATCAGGAACACTGAAGCTTTCTTT. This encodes CASSLLGDIRNTEAFF.

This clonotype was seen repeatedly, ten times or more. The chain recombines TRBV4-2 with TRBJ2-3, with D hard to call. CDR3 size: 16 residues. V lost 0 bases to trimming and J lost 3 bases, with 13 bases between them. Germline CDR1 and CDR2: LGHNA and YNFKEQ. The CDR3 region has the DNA TGTGCCAGCAGCCAAGAGCAGGCCCCTCGGACAGATACGCAGTATTTT. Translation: CASSQEQAPRTDTQYF.

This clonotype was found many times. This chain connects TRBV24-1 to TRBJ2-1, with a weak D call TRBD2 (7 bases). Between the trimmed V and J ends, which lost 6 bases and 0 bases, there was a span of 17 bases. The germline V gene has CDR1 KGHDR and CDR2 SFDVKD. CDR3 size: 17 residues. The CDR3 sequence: CATSRAGAPSSYNEQFF. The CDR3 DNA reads TGTGCCACCAGTCGGGCGGGGGCCCCGAGCTCCTACAATGAGCAGTTCTTC.

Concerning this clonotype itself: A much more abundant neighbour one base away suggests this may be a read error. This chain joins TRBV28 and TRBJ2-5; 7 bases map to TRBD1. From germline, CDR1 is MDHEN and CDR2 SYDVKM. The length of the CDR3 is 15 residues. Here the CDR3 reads CTSSWTGPPKRPQYF. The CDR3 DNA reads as TGTACCAGCAGCTGGACAGGACCCCCCAAGCGGCCCCAGTACTTC.

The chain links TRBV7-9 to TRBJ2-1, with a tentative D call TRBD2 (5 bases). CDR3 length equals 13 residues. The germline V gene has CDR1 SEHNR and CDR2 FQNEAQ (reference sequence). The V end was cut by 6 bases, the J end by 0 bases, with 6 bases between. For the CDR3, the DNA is TGTGCCAGCAGACGGGGCTCCTACAATGAGCAGTTCTTC. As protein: CASRRGSYNEQFF.

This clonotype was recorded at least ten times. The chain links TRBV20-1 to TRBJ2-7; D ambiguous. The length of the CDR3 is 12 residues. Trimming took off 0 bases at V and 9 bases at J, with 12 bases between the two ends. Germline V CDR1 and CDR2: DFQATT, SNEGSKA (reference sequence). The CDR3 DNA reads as TGCAGTGCTAGAGAGTCCGCGACGCGGCAGTACTTC. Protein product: CSARESATRQYF.

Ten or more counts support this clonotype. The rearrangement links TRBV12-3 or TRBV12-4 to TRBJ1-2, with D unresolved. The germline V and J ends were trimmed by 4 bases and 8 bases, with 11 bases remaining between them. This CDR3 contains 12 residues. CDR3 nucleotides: TGTGCCAGCAGTTCATATGGCAGGGGCTACACCTTC. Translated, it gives CASSSYGRGYTF.

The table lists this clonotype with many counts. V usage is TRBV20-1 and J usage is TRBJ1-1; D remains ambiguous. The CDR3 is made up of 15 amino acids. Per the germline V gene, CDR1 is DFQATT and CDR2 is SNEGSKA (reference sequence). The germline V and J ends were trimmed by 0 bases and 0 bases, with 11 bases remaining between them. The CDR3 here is CSAREDELMNTEAFF. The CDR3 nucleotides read TGCAGTGCTAGAGAAGATGAGTTAATGAACACTGAAGCTTTCTTT.

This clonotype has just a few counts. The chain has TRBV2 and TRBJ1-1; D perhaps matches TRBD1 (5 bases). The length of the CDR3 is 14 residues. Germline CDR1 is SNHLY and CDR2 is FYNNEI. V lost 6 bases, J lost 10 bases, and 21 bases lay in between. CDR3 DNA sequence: TGTGCCAGCAGCCCAGGGAGCAACTCCTTGGTAGCTTTCTTT. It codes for CASSPGSNSLVAFF.

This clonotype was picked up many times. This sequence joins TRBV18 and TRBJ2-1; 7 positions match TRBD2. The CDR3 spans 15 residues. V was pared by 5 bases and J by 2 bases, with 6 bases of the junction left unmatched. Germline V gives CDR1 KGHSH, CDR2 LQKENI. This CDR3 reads CASSYVAGTYNEQFF. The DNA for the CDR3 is TGTGCCAGCTCATACGTAGCGGGCACCTACAATGAGCAGTTCTTC.

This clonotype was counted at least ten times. CDR3 sequence reads: CASSVAWTGVNEQFF. In DNA, the CDR3 is TGTGCCAGCAGCGTAGCATGGACAGGGGTAAATGAGCAGTTCTTC. This rearrangement joins TRBV9 to TRBJ2-1; 9 nucleotides line up with TRBD1. The CDR3 length is 15 residues. V lost 0 bases and J lost 7; bases outside the gene matches: 5. The germline V gene encodes CDR1 SGDLS and CDR2 YYNGEE.

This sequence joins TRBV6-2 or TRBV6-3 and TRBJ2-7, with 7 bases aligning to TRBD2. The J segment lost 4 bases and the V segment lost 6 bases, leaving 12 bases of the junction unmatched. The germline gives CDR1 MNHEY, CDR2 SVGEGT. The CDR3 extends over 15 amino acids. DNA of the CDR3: TGTGCCAGCAGAACCTCTAGCGGTCTGGGGTACGAGCAGTACTTC. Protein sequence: CASRTSSGLGYEQYF.

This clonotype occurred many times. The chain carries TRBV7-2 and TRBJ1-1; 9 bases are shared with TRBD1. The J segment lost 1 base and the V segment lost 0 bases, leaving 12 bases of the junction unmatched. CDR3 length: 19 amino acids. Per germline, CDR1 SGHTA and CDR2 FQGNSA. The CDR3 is CASSLAIGTGFFRNTEAFF. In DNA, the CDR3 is TGTGCCAGCAGCTTAGCTATCGGGACAGGGTTCTTTCGGAACACTGAAGCTTTCTTT.

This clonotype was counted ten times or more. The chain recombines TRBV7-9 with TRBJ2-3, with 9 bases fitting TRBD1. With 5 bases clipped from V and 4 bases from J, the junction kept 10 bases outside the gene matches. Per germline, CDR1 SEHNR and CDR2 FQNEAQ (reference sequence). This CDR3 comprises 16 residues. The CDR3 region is CASSLNWDRDSDTQYF. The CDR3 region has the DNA TGTGCCAGCAGCCTAAATTGGGACAGGGACTCAGATACGCAGTATTTT.

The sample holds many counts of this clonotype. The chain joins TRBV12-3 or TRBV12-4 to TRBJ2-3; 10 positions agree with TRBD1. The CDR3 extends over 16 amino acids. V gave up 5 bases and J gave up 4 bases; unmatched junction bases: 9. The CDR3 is CASSTPSGQGPDTQYF. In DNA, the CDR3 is TGTGCCAGCAGTACGCCTTCGGGACAGGGGCCAGATACGCAGTATTTT.

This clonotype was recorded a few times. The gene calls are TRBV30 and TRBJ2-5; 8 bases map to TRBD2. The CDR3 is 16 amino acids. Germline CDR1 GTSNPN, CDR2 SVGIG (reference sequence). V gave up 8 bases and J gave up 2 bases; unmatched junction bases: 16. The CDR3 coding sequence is TGTGCCCCAAATGACAATGGTAGCGGGAAACAAGAGACCCAGTACTTC. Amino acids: CAPNDNGSGKQETQYF.

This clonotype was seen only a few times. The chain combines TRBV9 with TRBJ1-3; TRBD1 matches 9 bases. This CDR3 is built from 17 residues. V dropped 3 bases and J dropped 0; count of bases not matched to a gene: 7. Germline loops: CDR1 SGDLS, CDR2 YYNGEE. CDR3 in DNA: TGTGCCAGCAGCGCTCTGGGACAGGGTGTCTCTGGAAACACCATATATTTT. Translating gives CASSALGQGVSGNTIYF. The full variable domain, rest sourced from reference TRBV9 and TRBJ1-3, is DSGVTQTPKHLITATGQRVTLRCSPRSGDLSVYWYQQSLDQGLQFLIQYYNGEERAKGNILERFSAQQFPDLHSELNLSSLELGDSALYFCASSALGQGVSGNTIYFGEGSWLTVV.